What follows are 13 T cell receptor beta chains derived from one specimen sequenced in a study of T cell changes during pregnancy in multiple sclerosis. TCRdb's table, derived via immunoSEQ multiplex PCR, lists solely in-frame clones and lacks some. The sample carries some 31,000 clones, around 89% recorded once. Material: CD8+ T cells from peripheral blood mononuclear cells, obtained in the second trimester of pregnancy. These receptors were obtained from a female donor with multiple sclerosis, enrolled in a pregnancy study.

The genes are TRBV2 and TRBJ2-7, with D perhaps matching TRBD2 (5 bases). The V gene lost 1 base and the J gene lost 3 bases, with 7 bases spanning the gap. This CDR3 has 13 residues. Germline CDR1 and CDR2: SNHLY and FYNNEI. The CDR3 nucleotides are TGTGCCAGCAGTGAAGTAGCGAGCTACGAGCAGTACTTC. Its protein product is CASSEVASYEQYF.

The genes are TRBV7-8 and TRBJ1-5; D ambiguous. The CDR3 covers 16 residues. V dropped 1 base and J dropped 2 bases, with 12 bases sitting between them. Germline CDR1 reads SGHVS; CDR2 reads FQNEAQ. The CDR3 loop is CASSLVRVSGNQPQHF. The CDR3 region has the DNA TGTGCCAGCAGCTTAGTGAGGGTATCGGGCAATCAGCCCCAGCATTTT.

The chain couples TRBV27 to TRBJ1-1; D is uncertain. Germline V gene data show CDR1 as MNHEY and CDR2 as SMNVEV (reference sequence). The length of the CDR3 is 13 residues. V was cut by 2 bases and J by 2 bases, with 6 bases left in between. Here the CDR3 DNA reads TGTGCCAGCAGTTTAGGCAGAAACACTGAAGCTTTCTTT. Its translation: CASSLGRNTEAFF.

Here the CDR3 DNA reads TGTGCCAGTAGTCCGTACAGGGGCAACACCGGGGAGCTGTTTTTT. It codes for CASSPYRGNTGELFF. The V call is TRBV19, the J call TRBJ2-2; TRBD1 aligns across 7 bases. The germline CDR1 and CDR2 sequences are LNHDA and SQIVND (reference sequence). V shed 5 bases and J 2 bases; nucleotides not matched to a gene: 5. The CDR3 has 15 residues.

This sequence joins TRBV27 and TRBJ2-1; a possible D gene is TRBD2 (6 bases). V was shortened by 3 bases and J by 9 bases, with 9 bases between the two germline ends. Germline loops: CDR1 MNHEY, CDR2 SMNVEV (reference sequence). The CDR3 has 12 residues. The CDR3 here is CASSLVGGEQFF. The DNA for the CDR3 is TGTGCCAGCAGTTTGGTCGGGGGTGAGCAGTTCTTC.

This clone was found once. This chain joins TRBV28 and TRBJ1-5, with D tentatively TRBD1 (5 bases). This CDR3 is built from 14 residues. Per germline, CDR1 MDHEN and CDR2 SYDVKM. Trimming removed 2 bases from V and 7 bases from J, with 12 bases in between. CDR3 sequence: CASSLPGSIQPQHF. CDR3 bases: TGTGCCAGCAGTTTACCAGGGTCTATACAGCCCCAGCATTTT.

The chain couples TRBV7-9 to TRBJ2-3; D is possibly TRBD2 (6 bases). Looked up from germline, CDR1 is SEHNR and CDR2 is FQNEAQ (reference sequence). The CDR3 totals 15 residues. The V end was cut by 5 bases, the J end by 2 bases, with 14 bases between. CDR3 DNA sequence: TGTGCCAGCAGCCCGACGGGACTGTTCACAGATACGCAGTATTTT. Amino acids: CASSPTGLFTDTQYF.

J is TRBJ2-1 and V is TRBV11-2, with 12 bases fitting TRBD2. CDR1 is SGHAT and CDR2 is FQNNGV in the germline V gene. The CDR3 sequence is 16 residues long. J lost 7 bases, V lost 4 bases, and 8 bases had no gene match. The CDR3 loop reads CASSSLTSGGGNEQFF. In DNA form, the CDR3 reads TGTGCCAGCAGCTCCTTGACTAGCGGGGGCGGTAATGAGCAGTTCTTC.

The chain couples TRBV15 to TRBJ2-1, with 7 bases matching TRBD2. The CDR3 runs 17 residues. Germline V gene data show CDR1 as LNHNV and CDR2 as YYDKDF (reference sequence). The V gene end was trimmed by 1 base and the J gene end by 9 bases; junction bases not matched to a gene: 15. The CDR3 is CATSRGPAGWLLGEQFF. The DNA for the CDR3 is TGTGCCACCAGCAGAGGTCCAGCGGGATGGCTTTTGGGTGAGCAGTTCTTC. The complete variable domain, with remaining parts taken from reference TRBV15 and TRBJ2-1, reads DAMVIQNPRYQVTQFGKPVTLSCSQTLNHNVMYWYQQKSSQAPKLLFHYYDKDFNNEADTPDNFQSRRPNTSFCFLDIRSPGLGDTAMYLCATSRGPAGWLLGEQFFGPGTRLTVL.

The chain couples TRBV19 to TRBJ2-1; TRBD2 agrees at 9 bases. This CDR3 spans 16 amino acids. Trimming cost V 5 bases and J 2 bases; bases outside gene matches: 7. Germline CDR1 and CDR2: LNHDA and SQIVND (reference sequence). The chain's CDR3 is CASSFPSGVTYNEQFF. DNA for the CDR3: TGTGCCAGTAGTTTCCCTAGCGGGGTTACCTACAATGAGCAGTTCTTC.

V is TRBV13 and J is TRBJ2-2; 7 bases are a match to TRBD2. The germline CDR1 and CDR2 sequences are PRHDT and FYEKMQ (reference sequence). This CDR3 comprises 15 residues. Germline trimming cut 5 bases from V and 2 bases from J; bases unmatched to any gene: 5. CDR3: CASSLGGGNTGELFF. As DNA, the CDR3 is TGTGCCAGCAGCCTGGGGGGGGGAAACACCGGGGAGCTGTTTTTT.

The chain joins TRBV2 to TRBJ2-7; 9 bases fit TRBD1. From germline, CDR1 is SNHLY and CDR2 FYNNEI. The CDR3 spans 14 residues. V was pared by 3 bases and J by 5 bases, with 5 bases of the junction left unmatched. The CDR3 bases are TGTGCCAGCAGTGATTGGGACAGGGTCCACGAGCAGTACTTC. This sequence encodes CASSDWDRVHEQYF.

The chain links TRBV7-6 to TRBJ1-6; D ambiguous. The length of the CDR3 is 13 residues. V gave up 1 base and J gave up 9 bases, with 7 bases separating them. Germline V lookup: CDR1 SGHVS, CDR2 FNYEAQ. This CDR3 reads CASSLEGGSPLHF. The CDR3 DNA is TGTGCCAGCAGCTTAGAGGGAGGTTCACCCCTCCACTTT.